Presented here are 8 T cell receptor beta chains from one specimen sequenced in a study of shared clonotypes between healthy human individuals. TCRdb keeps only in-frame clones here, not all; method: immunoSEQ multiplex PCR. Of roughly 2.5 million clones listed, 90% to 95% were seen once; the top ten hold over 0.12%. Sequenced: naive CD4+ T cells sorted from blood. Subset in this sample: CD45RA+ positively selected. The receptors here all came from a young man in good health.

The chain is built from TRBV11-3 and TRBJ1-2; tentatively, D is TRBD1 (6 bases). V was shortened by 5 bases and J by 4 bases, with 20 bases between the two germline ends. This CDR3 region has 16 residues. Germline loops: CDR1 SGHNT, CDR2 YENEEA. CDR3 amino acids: CASSLTLTGSPYGYTF. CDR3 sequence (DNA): TGTGCCAGCAGCCTAACCCTCACAGGGTCGCCCTATGGCTACACCTTC.

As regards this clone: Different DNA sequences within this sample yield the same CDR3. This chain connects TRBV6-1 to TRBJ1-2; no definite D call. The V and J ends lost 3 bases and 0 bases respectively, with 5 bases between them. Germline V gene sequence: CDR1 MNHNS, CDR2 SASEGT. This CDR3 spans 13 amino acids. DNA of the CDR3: TGTGCCAGCAGTGACGGTACTAACTATGGCTACACCTTC. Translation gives CASSDGTNYGYTF.

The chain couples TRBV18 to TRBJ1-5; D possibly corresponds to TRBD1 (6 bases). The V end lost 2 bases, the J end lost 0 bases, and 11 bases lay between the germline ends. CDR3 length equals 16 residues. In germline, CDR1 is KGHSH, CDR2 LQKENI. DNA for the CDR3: TGTGCCAGCTCACCAAGGGACAATTATAGCAATCAGCCCCAGCATTTT. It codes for CASSPRDNYSNQPQHF.

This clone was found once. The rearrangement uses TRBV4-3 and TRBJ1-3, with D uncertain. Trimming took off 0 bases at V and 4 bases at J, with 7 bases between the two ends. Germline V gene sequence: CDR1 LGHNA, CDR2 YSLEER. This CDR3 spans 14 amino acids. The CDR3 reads CASSQDSQGNTIYF. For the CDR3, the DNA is TGCGCCAGCAGCCAAGATTCGCAGGGAAACACCATATATTTT.

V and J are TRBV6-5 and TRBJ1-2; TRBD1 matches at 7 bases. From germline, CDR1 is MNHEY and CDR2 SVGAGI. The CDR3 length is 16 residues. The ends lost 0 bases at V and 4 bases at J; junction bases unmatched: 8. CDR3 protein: CASSYSPRTGGYGYTF. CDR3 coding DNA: TGTGCCAGCAGTTACTCGCCCCGGACAGGAGGCTATGGCTACACCTTC.

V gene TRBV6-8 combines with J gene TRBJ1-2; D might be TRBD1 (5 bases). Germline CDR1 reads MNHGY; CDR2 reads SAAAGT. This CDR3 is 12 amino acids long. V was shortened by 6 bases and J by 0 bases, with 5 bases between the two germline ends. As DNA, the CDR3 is TGTGCCAGCAGGGGGCCTAACTATGGCTACACCTTC. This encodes CASRGPNYGYTF.

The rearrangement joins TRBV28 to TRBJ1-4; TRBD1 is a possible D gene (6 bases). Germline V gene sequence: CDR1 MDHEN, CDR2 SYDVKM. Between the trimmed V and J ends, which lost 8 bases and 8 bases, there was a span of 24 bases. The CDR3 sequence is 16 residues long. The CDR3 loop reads CASSLLLGGGKEKLFF. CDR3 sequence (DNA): TGTGCCAGCTCACTCCTCCTGGGAGGGGGAAAAGAAAAACTGTTTTTT.

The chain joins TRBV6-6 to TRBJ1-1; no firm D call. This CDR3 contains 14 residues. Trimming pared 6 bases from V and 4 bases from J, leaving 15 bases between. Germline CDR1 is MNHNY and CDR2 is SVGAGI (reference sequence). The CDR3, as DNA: TGTGCCAGCAGCAGGACTCCTCGCGGCACTGAAGCTTTCTTT. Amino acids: CASSRTPRGTEAFF.